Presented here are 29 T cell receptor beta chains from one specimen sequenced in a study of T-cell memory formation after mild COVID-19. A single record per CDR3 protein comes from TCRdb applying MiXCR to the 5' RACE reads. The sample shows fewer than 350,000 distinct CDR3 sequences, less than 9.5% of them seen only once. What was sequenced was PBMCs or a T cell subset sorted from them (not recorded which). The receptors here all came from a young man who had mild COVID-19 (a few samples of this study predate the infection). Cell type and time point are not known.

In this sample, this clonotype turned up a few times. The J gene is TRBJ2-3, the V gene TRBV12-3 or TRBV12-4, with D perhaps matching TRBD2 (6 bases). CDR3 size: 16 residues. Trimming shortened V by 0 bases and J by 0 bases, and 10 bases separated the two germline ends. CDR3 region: CASSLAQSGSTDTQYF. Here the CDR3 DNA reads TGTGCCAGCAGTTTAGCGCAGAGCGGGAGCACAGATACGCAGTATTTT.

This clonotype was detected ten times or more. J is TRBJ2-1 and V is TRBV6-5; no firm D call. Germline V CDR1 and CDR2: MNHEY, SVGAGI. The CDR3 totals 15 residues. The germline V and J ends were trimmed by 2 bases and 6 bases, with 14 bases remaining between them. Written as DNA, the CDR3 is TGTGCCAGCAGTTACGACCCTCAGACCCCCAATGAGCAGTTCTTC. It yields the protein CASSYDPQTPNEQFF.

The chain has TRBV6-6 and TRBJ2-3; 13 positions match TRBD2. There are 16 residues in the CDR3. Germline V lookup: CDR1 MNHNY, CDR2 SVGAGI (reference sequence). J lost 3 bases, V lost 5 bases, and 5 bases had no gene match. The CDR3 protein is CASSRLAGGRTDTQYF. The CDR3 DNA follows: TGTGCCAGCAGTCGACTAGCGGGGGGAAGGACAGATACGCAGTATTTT.

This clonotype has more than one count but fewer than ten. CDR3 DNA sequence: TGTGCCAGCAGCTTAAGGGCGGGAGATACGCAGTATTTT. Protein product: CASSLRAGDTQYF. The chain couples TRBV11-2 to TRBJ2-3, with a possible D match to TRBD2 (5 bases). This CDR3 spans 13 amino acids. V gave up 2 bases and J gave up 5 bases, with 8 bases separating them. Germline CDR1 SGHAT, CDR2 FQNNGV.

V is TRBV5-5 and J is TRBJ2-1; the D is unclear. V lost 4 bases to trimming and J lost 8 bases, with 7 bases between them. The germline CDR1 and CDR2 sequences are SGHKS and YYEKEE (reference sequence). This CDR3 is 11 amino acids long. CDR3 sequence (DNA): TGTGCCAGCAGCCTGAGCCATGAGCAGTTCTTC. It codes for CASSLSHEQFF. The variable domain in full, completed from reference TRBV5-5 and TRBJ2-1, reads DAGVTQSPTHLIKTRGQQVTLRCSPISGHKSVSWYQQVLGQGPQFIFQYYEKEERGRGNFPDRFSARQFPNYSSELNVNALLLGDSALYLCASSLSHEQFFGPGTRLTVL.

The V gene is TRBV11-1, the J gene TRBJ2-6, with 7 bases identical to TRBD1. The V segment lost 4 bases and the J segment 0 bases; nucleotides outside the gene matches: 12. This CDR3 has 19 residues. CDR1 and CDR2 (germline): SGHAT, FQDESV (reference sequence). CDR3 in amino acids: CASSYLPGQMISGANVLTF. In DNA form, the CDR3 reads TGTGCCAGCAGCTACCTACCGGGACAGATGATCTCTGGGGCCAACGTCCTGACTTTC.

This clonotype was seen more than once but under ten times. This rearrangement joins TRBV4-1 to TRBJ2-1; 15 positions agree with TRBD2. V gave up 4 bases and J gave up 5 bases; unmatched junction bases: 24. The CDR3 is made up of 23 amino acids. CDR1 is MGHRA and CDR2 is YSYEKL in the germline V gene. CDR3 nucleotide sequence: TGCGCCAGCAGCCCGGACAAGGGACTAGCGGGGGGCGGCTCGGCGTGGGTCGACAATGAGCAGTTCTTC. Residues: CASSPDKGLAGGGSAWVDNEQFF.

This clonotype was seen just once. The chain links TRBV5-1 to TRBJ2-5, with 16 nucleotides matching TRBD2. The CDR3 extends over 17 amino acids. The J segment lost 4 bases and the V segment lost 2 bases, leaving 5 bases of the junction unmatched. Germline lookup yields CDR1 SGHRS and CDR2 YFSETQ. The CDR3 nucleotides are TGCGCCAGCAGCTTACCGGGACTAGCGGGGGGGCTAGAGACCCAGTACTTC. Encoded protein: CASSLPGLAGGLETQYF.

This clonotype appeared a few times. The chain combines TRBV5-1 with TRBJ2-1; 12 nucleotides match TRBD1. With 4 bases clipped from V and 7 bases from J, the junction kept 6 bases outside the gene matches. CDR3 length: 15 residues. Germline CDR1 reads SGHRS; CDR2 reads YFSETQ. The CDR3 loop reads CASSPWGQGANEQFF. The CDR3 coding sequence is TGCGCCAGCAGCCCGTGGGGACAGGGGGCGAATGAGCAGTTCTTC.

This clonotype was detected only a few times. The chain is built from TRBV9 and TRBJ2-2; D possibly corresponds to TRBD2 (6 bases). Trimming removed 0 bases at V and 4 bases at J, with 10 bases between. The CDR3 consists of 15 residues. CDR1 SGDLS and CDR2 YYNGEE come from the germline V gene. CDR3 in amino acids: CASSVAPGGTGELFF. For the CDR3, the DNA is TGTGCCAGCAGCGTAGCCCCCGGGGGCACCGGGGAGCTGTTTTTT.

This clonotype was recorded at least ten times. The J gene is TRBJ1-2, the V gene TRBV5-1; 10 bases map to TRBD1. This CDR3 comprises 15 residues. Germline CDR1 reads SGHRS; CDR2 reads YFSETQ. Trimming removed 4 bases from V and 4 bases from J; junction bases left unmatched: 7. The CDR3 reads CASSLGTGDTYGYTF. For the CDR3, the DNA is TGCGCCAGCAGCCTCGGGACAGGGGATACCTATGGCTACACCTTC.

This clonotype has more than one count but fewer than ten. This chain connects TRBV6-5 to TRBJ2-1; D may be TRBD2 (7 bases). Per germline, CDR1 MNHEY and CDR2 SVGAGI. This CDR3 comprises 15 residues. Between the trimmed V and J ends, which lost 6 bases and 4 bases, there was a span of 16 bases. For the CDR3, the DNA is TGTGCCAGCAGGTTGGCCGGGGGGCGGTACAATGAGCAGTTCTTC. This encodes CASRLAGGRYNEQFF.

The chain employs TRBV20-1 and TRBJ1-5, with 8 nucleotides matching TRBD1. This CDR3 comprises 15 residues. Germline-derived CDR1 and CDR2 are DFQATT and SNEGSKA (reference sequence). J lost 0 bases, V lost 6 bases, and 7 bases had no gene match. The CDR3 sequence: CSAAGQVYSNQPQHF. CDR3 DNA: TGCAGTGCAGCGGGACAGGTCTATAGCAATCAGCCCCAGCATTTT.

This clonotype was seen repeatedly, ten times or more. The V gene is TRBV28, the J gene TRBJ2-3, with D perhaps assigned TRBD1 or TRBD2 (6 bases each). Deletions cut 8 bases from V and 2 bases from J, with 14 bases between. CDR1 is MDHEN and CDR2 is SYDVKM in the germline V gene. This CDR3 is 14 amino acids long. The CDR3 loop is CASGSRGPTDTQYF. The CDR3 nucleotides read TGTGCCAGCGGGTCCCGGGGGCCCACAGATACGCAGTATTTT.

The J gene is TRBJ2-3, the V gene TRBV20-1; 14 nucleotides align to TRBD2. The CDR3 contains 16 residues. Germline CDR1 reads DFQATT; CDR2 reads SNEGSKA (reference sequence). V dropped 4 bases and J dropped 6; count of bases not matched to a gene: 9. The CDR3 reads CSATTGTSGGGDTQYF. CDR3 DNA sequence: TGCAGTGCTACAACGGGGACTAGCGGGGGTGGCGATACGCAGTATTTT.

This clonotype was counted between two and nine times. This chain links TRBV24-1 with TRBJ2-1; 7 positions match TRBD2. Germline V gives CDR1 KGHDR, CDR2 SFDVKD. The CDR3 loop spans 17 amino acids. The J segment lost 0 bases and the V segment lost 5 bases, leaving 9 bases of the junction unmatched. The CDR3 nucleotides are TGTGCCACCAGTGGCGCGGGGGTCGACAGCTCCTACAATGAGCAGTTCTTC. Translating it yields CATSGAGVDSSYNEQFF.

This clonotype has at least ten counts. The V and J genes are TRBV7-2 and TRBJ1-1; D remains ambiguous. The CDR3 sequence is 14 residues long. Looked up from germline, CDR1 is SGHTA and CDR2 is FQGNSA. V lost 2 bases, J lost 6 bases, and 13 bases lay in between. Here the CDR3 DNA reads TGTGCCAGCAGCTTACGACTTTTGGGCGCTGAAGCTTTCTTT. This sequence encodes CASSLRLLGAEAFF.

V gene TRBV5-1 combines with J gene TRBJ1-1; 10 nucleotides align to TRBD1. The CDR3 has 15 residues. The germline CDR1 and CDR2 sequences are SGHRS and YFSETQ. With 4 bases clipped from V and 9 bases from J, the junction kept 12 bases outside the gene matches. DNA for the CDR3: TGCGCCAGCAGCGGGCGACAGGGGGCGAGGGGGCAAGCTTTCTTT. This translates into CASSGRQGARGQAFF.

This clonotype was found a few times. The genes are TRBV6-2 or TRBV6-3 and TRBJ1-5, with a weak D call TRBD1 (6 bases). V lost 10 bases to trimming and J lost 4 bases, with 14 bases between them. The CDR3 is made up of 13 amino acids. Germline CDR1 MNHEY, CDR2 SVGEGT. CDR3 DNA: TGTGCCACCAGAGTAACAGGGAATCAGCCCCAGCATTTT. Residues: CATRVTGNQPQHF.

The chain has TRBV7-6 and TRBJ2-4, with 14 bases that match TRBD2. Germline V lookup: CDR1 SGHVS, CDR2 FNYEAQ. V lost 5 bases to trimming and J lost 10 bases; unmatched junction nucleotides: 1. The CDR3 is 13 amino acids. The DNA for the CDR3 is TGTGCCAGCAGCGGACTAGCGGGGGGTATTCAGTACTTC. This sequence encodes CASSGLAGGIQYF.

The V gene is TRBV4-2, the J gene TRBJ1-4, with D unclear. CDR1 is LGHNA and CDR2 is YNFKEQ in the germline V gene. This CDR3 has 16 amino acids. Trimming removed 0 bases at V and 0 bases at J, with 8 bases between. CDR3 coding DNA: TGTGCCAGCAGCCAAGATTGGGGTTCAACTAATGAAAAACTGTTTTTT. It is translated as CASSQDWGSTNEKLFF.

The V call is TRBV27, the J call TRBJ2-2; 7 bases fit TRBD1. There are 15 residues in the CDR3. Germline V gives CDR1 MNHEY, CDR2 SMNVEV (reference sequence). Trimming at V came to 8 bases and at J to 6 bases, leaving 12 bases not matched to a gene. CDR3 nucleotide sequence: TGTGCCAGCGGGGTATACGACAGGGACGCCGGGGAGCTGTTTTTT. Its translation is CASGVYDRDAGELFF.

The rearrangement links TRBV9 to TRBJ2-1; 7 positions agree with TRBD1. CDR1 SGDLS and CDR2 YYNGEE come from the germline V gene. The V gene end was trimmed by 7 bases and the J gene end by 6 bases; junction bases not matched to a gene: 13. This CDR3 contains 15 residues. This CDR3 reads CASRPDLQGFNEQFF. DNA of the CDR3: TGTGCCAGCCGACCGGATCTACAGGGGTTCAATGAGCAGTTCTTC.

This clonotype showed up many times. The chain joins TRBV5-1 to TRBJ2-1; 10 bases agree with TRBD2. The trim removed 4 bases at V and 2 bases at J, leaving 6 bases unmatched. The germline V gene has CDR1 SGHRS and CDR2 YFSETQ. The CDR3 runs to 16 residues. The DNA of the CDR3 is TGCGCCAGCAGCCCCTCAGCGGGGGGGCCCTACAATGAGCAGTTCTTC. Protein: CASSPSAGGPYNEQFF.

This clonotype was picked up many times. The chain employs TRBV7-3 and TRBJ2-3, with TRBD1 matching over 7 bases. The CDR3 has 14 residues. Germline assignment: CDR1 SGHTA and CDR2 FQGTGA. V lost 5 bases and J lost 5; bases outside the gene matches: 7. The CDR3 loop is CASSPGGFGDTQYF. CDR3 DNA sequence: TGTGCCAGCAGCCCAGGGGGTTTTGGAGATACGCAGTATTTT.

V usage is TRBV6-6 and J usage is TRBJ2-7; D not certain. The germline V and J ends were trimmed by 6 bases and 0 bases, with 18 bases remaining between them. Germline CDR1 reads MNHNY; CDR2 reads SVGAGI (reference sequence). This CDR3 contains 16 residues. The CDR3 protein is CASSKSMLTPSYEQYF. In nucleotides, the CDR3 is TGTGCCAGCAGCAAATCCATGCTGACGCCCTCCTACGAGCAGTACTTC.

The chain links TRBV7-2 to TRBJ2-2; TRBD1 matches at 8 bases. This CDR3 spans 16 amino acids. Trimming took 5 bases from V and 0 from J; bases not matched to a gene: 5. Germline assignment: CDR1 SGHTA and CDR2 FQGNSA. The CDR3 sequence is CASSDQGAANTGELFF. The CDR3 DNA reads TGTGCCAGCAGCGACCAGGGGGCCGCGAACACCGGGGAGCTGTTTTTT.

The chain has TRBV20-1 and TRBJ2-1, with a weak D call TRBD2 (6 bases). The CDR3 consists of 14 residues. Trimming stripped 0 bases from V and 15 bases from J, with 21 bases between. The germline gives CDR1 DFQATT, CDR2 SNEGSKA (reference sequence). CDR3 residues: CSAREVRQRVIGFF. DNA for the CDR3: TGCAGTGCTAGAGAAGTCAGACAGCGGGTGATTGGGTTCTTC.

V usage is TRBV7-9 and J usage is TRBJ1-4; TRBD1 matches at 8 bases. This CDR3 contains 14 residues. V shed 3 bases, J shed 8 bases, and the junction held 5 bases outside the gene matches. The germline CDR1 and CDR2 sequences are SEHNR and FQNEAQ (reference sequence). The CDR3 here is CASSLGQVEEKLFF. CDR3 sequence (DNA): TGTGCCAGCAGCTTGGGACAGGTGGAAGAAAAACTGTTTTTT.